What follows is one T cell receptor (beta chain) and its context. The sample originates from a study of OX40 agonist ivuxolimab in advanced cancers. This CDR3 contains 14 residues. Trimming removed 1 base at V and 2 bases at J, with 9 bases between. Germline CDR1 is MNHEY and CDR2 is SMNVEV (reference sequence). Repertoires were generated with immunoSEQ multiplex PCR, while TCRdb's copy carries only in-frame clones and drops some. In the table there are 10,000 to 13,000 clones, roughly 80% of which are singletons. This material consisted of CD4+ or CD8+ T cells sorted from blood, taken in a trial of the OX40 agonist ivuxolimab. The V and J genes are TRBV27 and TRBJ2-7; D possibly corresponds to TRBD2 (5 bases). The TCR sequence derives from an adult with an advanced solid tumor such as melanoma, head and neck, liver or kidney cancer. DNA of the CDR3: TGTGCCAGCAGTTTATACTCGGGAACCTACGAGCAGTACTTC. The encoded protein is CASSLYSGTYEQYF.